The clone carrying this TCR beta chain was counted between two and nine times. Using its own MiXCR run on the RT-PCR reads, TCRdb lists one record per CDR3 protein. Among more than 600,000 distinct CDR3 sequences listed, 14% were seen once. This CDR3 is 16 amino acids long. Trimming cost V 5 bases and J 0 bases, with 15 bases left between them. Looked up from germline, CDR1 is SGDLS and CDR2 is YYNGEE. This sequence originates from a female donor in good health, serving as a healthy control. The J gene is TRBJ1-3, the V gene TRBV9; D uncertain. Sequencing was done on a sample of memory CD4+ T cells from blood. The CDR3 DNA reads TGTGCCAGCAGATCGGGTGGGCCTAGCTCTGGAAACACCATATATTTT. This codes for CASRSGGPSSGNTIYF.